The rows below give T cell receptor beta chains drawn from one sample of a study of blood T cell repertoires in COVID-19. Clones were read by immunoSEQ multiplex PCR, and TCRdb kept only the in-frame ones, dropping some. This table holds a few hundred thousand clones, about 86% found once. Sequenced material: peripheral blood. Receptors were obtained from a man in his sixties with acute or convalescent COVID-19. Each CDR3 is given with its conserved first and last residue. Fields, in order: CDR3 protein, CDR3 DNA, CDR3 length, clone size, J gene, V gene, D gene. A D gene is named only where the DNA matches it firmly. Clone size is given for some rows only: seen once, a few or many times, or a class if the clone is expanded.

cdr3_aa: CASSSRVAGTYEQYF
cdr3_nt: TGTGCCAGCAGCTCCCGGGTAGCGGGTACCTACGAGCAGTACTTC
cdr3_length: 15
clone_size: .
j_call: TRBJ2-7
v_call: TRBV7-2
d_call: TRBD2

cdr3_aa: CASGLVMAGGTGTQYF
cdr3_nt: TGTGCTAGTGGTTTGGTGATGGCGGGGGGGACAGGGACCCAGTACTTC
cdr3_length: 16
clone_size: .
j_call: TRBJ2-5
v_call: TRBV12-5
d_call: .

cdr3_aa: CASASGPGGTQYF
cdr3_nt: TGTGCCAGCGCTTCAGGGCCGGGGGGTACGCAGTATTTT
cdr3_length: 13
clone_size: once
j_call: TRBJ2-3
v_call: TRBV27
d_call: TRBD2

cdr3_aa: CASIPGGEVTEAFF
cdr3_nt: TGTGCCAGCATTCCAGGGGGCGAGGTCACTGAAGCTTTCTTT
cdr3_length: 14
clone_size: .
j_call: TRBJ1-1
v_call: TRBV6-6
d_call: TRBD1

cdr3_aa: CASSPRGPPGLDKQFF
cdr3_nt: TGTGCCAGCTCACCAAGGGGCCCGCCCGGGTTGGATAAGCAGTTCTTC
cdr3_length: 16
clone_size: .
j_call: TRBJ2-1
v_call: TRBV18
d_call: .

cdr3_aa: CASSFGRGPPSYNEQFF
cdr3_nt: TGTGCCAGCAGTTTTGGCAGGGGTCCCCCGTCCTACAATGAGCAGTTCTTC
cdr3_length: 17
clone_size: .
j_call: TRBJ2-1
v_call: TRBV28
d_call: .

cdr3_aa: CASSAGTLYSNQPQHF
cdr3_nt: TGTGCCAGCAGCGCCGGGACACTGTATAGCAATCAGCCCCAGCATTTT
cdr3_length: 16
clone_size: .
j_call: TRBJ1-5
v_call: TRBV7-2
d_call: .

cdr3_aa: CASSTTGTGVAKNIQYF
cdr3_nt: TGTGCCAGTAGTACCACCGGGACAGGGGTAGCCAAAAACATTCAGTACTTC
cdr3_length: 17
clone_size: .
j_call: TRBJ2-4
v_call: TRBV19
d_call: TRBD1

cdr3_aa: CASSYRGLGTDTQYF
cdr3_nt: TGTGCCAGCAGTTACAGGGGACTCGGCACAGATACGCAGTATTTT
cdr3_length: 15
clone_size: .
j_call: TRBJ2-3
v_call: TRBV6-2/TRBV6-3
d_call: .

cdr3_aa: CASSSPGTGELFF
cdr3_nt: TGTGCCAGCAGTTCACCGGGCACCGGGGAGCTGTTTTTT
cdr3_length: 13
clone_size: .
j_call: TRBJ2-2
v_call: TRBV28
d_call: .

cdr3_aa: CASTAGTSGSLAGELFF
cdr3_nt: TGTGCCAGCACCGCCGGGACTAGCGGGAGTTTAGCCGGGGAGCTGTTTTTT
cdr3_length: 17
clone_size: .
j_call: TRBJ2-2
v_call: TRBV7-2
d_call: TRBD2

cdr3_aa: CASSAQGSGANVLTF
cdr3_nt: TGTGCCAGCAGCGCACAGGGCTCTGGGGCCAACGTCCTGACTTTC
cdr3_length: 15
clone_size: .
j_call: TRBJ2-6
v_call: TRBV9
d_call: .

cdr3_aa: CASSIVAGNTGELFF
cdr3_nt: TGTGCCAGTAGTATTGTAGCGGGGAACACCGGGGAGCTGTTTTTT
cdr3_length: 15
clone_size: once
j_call: TRBJ2-2
v_call: TRBV19
d_call: TRBD2

cdr3_aa: CASSQDLGEQYF
cdr3_nt: TGTGCCAGCAGCCAGGATTTGGGCGAGCAGTACTTC
cdr3_length: 12
clone_size: .
j_call: TRBJ2-7
v_call: TRBV11-3
d_call: .

cdr3_aa: CASSQATGAYNEQFF
cdr3_nt: TGTGCCAGCAGCCAAGCGACAGGGGCCTACAATGAGCAGTTCTTC
cdr3_length: 15
clone_size: .
j_call: TRBJ2-1
v_call: TRBV14
d_call: TRBD1

cdr3_aa: CASSLTAGGGTDTQYF
cdr3_nt: TGTGCCAGCAGCTTAACGGCGGGAGGGGGCACAGATACGCAGTATTTT
cdr3_length: 16
clone_size: .
j_call: TRBJ2-3
v_call: TRBV7-2
d_call: TRBD2

cdr3_aa: CASASGPTDTQYF
cdr3_nt: TGTGCCAGCGCTAGCGGGCCCACAGATACGCAGTATTTT
cdr3_length: 13
clone_size: .
j_call: TRBJ2-3
v_call: TRBV27
d_call: TRBD2

cdr3_aa: CASSQGSHQTGPYYEQYF
cdr3_nt: TGTGCCAGCAGCCAAGGTTCACATCAGACAGGCCCTTACTACGAGCAGTACTTC
cdr3_length: 18
clone_size: .
j_call: TRBJ2-7
v_call: TRBV4-2
d_call: .

cdr3_aa: CATQPGQETGYGYTF
cdr3_nt: TGTGCCACCCAGCCAGGACAGGAGACCGGCTATGGCTACACCTTC
cdr3_length: 15
clone_size: .
j_call: TRBJ1-2
v_call: TRBV19
d_call: TRBD1

cdr3_aa: CASSLGLVTDTQYF
cdr3_nt: TGTGCCAGCAGCTTGGGACTAGTCACAGATACGCAGTATTTT
cdr3_length: 14
clone_size: .
j_call: TRBJ2-3
v_call: TRBV5-8
d_call: .

cdr3_aa: CASSKTGRDTEAFF
cdr3_nt: TGTGCCAGCAGCAAAACAGGGAGGGACACTGAAGCTTTCTTT
cdr3_length: 14
clone_size: few
j_call: TRBJ1-1
v_call: TRBV11-2
d_call: .

cdr3_aa: CASSLGTAGGLRGNQPQHF
cdr3_nt: TGTGCCAGCAGCTTGGGGACCGCAGGGGGGCTTAGGGGCAATCAGCCCCAGCATTTT
cdr3_length: 19
clone_size: .
j_call: TRBJ1-5
v_call: TRBV7-2
d_call: TRBD1

cdr3_aa: CASSLSWAFYNEQFF
cdr3_nt: TGTGCCAGCAGCTTAAGTTGGGCTTTCTACAATGAGCAGTTCTTC
cdr3_length: 15
clone_size: .
j_call: TRBJ2-1
v_call: TRBV7-3
d_call: .

cdr3_aa: CASREKDRQDEKLFF
cdr3_nt: TGTGCCAGCAGGGAAAAGGACAGACAAGATGAAAAACTGTTTTTT
cdr3_length: 15
clone_size: .
j_call: TRBJ1-4
v_call: TRBV5-5
d_call: .

cdr3_aa: CAWSGTSRGNEQFF
cdr3_nt: TGTGCCTGGAGTGGGACTAGCCGAGGGAATGAGCAGTTCTTC
cdr3_length: 14
clone_size: .
j_call: TRBJ2-1
v_call: TRBV30
d_call: TRBD2

cdr3_aa: CASSSRQGGVAEAFF
cdr3_nt: TGTGCCAGCAGTTCCCGACAGGGGGGGGTCGCTGAAGCTTTCTTT
cdr3_length: 15
clone_size: .
j_call: TRBJ1-1
v_call: TRBV6-5
d_call: TRBD1

cdr3_aa: CASSYSGATNEKLFF
cdr3_nt: TGTGCCAGCAGTTACTCCGGAGCAACTAATGAAAAACTGTTTTTT
cdr3_length: 15
clone_size: .
j_call: TRBJ1-4
v_call: TRBV6-6
d_call: .

cdr3_aa: CASSLPTSGRAVVTDTQYF
cdr3_nt: TGTGCCAGCAGCTTGCCGACTAGCGGGAGAGCGGTTGTAACAGATACGCAGTATTTT
cdr3_length: 19
clone_size: .
j_call: TRBJ2-3
v_call: TRBV11-2
d_call: TRBD2

cdr3_aa: CASSVSGRRDTGELFF
cdr3_nt: TGTGCCAGCAGCGTTAGCGGGAGAAGGGACACCGGGGAGCTGTTTTTT
cdr3_length: 16
clone_size: .
j_call: TRBJ2-2
v_call: TRBV9
d_call: TRBD2

cdr3_aa: CASSRTLEAGSNYGYTF
cdr3_nt: TGTGCCAGCAGTCGGACCCTGGAGGCCGGCTCTAACTATGGCTACACCTTC
cdr3_length: 17
clone_size: many
j_call: TRBJ1-2
v_call: TRBV6-6
d_call: .

cdr3_aa: CASSDRWDRGEAFF
cdr3_nt: TGTGCCAGCAGTGATAGGTGGGACAGGGGAGAAGCTTTCTTT
cdr3_length: 14
clone_size: .
j_call: TRBJ1-1
v_call: TRBV6-1
d_call: TRBD1

cdr3_aa: CASSFRQGAGNTIYF
cdr3_nt: TGTGCCAGTAGTTTCCGACAGGGGGCTGGAAACACCATATATTTT
cdr3_length: 15
clone_size: .
j_call: TRBJ1-3
v_call: TRBV19
d_call: TRBD1

cdr3_aa: CAISPEGNNQPQHF
cdr3_nt: TGTGCCATCAGTCCGGAGGGTAACAATCAGCCCCAGCATTTT
cdr3_length: 14
clone_size: .
j_call: TRBJ1-5
v_call: TRBV10-3
d_call: .

cdr3_aa: CSVSSGTGEEPFF
cdr3_nt: TGCAGCGTTAGCTCCGGGACAGGGGAGGAACCTTTCTTT
cdr3_length: 13
clone_size: .
j_call: TRBJ1-1
v_call: TRBV29-1
d_call: TRBD1

cdr3_aa: CASSVGAGSYNEQFF
cdr3_nt: TGTGCCAGCAGCGTAGGAGCGGGGTCCTACAATGAGCAGTTCTTC
cdr3_length: 15
clone_size: once
j_call: TRBJ2-1
v_call: TRBV9
d_call: TRBD2

cdr3_aa: CASSQTDRDSQETQYF
cdr3_nt: TGTGCCAGCAGCCAAACCGACCGGGACTCCCAAGAGACCCAGTACTTC
cdr3_length: 16
clone_size: .
j_call: TRBJ2-5
v_call: TRBV4-2
d_call: .

cdr3_aa: CASSLGRGNTEAFF
cdr3_nt: TGCGCCAGCAGCTTGGGCAGGGGGAACACTGAAGCTTTCTTT
cdr3_length: 14
clone_size: few
j_call: TRBJ1-1
v_call: TRBV5-1
d_call: .